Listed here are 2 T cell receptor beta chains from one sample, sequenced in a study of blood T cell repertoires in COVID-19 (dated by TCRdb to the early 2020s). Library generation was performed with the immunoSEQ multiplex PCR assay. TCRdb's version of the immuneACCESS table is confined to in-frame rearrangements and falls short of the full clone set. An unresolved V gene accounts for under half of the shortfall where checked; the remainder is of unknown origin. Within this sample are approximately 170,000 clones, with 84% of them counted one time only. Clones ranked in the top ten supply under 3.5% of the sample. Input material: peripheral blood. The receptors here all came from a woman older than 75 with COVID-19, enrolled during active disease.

The CDR3 region is CASSSGHGSYEQYF. The CDR3 region has the DNA TGTGCCAGCAGCTCTGGACATGGGTCCTACGAGCAGTACTTC. The chain uses TRBV5-4 and TRBJ2-7; weak D call: TRBD1 (5 bases). CDR3 size: 14 residues. Germline CDR1 SGHNT, CDR2 YYREEE (reference sequence). V lost 3 bases and J 1 base, leaving 11 bases between the germline ends. The variable domain in full, completed from reference TRBV5-4 and TRBJ2-7, reads ETGVTQSPTHLIKTRGQQVTLRCSSQSGHNTVSWYQQALGQGPQFIFQYYREEENGRGNFPPRFSGLQFPNYSSELNVNALELDDSALYLCASSSGHGSYEQYFGPGTRLTVT.

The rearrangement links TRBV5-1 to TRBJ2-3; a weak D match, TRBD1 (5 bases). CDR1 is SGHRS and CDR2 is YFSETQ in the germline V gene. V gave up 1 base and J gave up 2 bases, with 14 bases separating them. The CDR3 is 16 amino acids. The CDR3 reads CASSLRTSRSTDTQYF. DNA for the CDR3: TGCGCCAGCAGCTTGCGGACATCTCGATCCACAGATACGCAGTATTTT.